This T cell receptor beta chain was recorded in a study of beta chain features in type 1 diabetes. Study background: Examination covered roughly 100,000,000 sorted cells spanning all samples. Study-level points and caveats: Type 1 diabetes patients showed a moderate but significant shortening of TCRB CDR3s in all four CD4+ subsets. Relative to healthy donors, patients appeared to have naive, central memory and Treg TCRB repertoires that were more similar.

Without exception, sorted populations had purity beyond 98%. Concerning this clone itself: The antigen remains unidentified.

Germline CDR1 reads SQVTM; CDR2 reads ANQGSEA. This CDR3 comprises 13 residues. After removal of 6 bases from V and 0 bases from J, the junction contained 4 bases not matched to a gene. Every isolated RNA sample was fully reverse transcribed, so sequencing captured expressed TCRB transcripts. Sequenced by immunoSEQ multiplex PCR; TCRdb stores in-frame clones only, minus some. The table records around 150,000 clones, about 9% of them present only once. V gene TRBV29-1 combines with J gene TRBJ1-1, with 7 bases fitting TRBD1. This TCR was recovered from a young woman with type 1 diabetes. The sequenced sample consisted of central memory CD4+ T cells from blood. Here the CDR3 DNA reads TGCAGCGTAGCGACAGGGTTGAACACTGAAGCTTTCTTT. Amino acids: CSVATGLNTEAFF.